This T cell receptor (beta chain) stems from a study of vaccination effects on CD4 cells after COVID-19. The CDR3 runs to 12 residues. Deletions cut 5 bases from V and 0 bases from J, with 4 bases between. From germline, CDR1 is KGHSH and CDR2 LQKENI. This clone has more than one count but fewer than ten. Its antigen is currently unknown. Here immunoSEQ multiplex PCR was the method, and the copy in TCRdb shows in-frame clones only, minus some. This repertoire shows roughly 71,000 clones, under 80% found once; its top ten account for around 0.9%. Antigen-specific CD4+ T cells were first expanded with viral peptide pools by the ViraFEST assay and only then sequenced. The culture ran for less than 12 days, and then CD4+ T cells were isolated. Two doses of BNT162b2 or mRNA-1273 vaccine were administered to participants. Cultures got half-medium changes with IL-2 on days 3 and 7.

The rearrangement links TRBV18 to TRBJ1-1; no definite D call. The clonotype originates from a human donor who received a COVID-19 vaccine. This sample comprised CD4+ T cells from PBMCs cultured with HCoV-OC43 spike peptides, obtained after COVID-19 vaccination. Subset of the sample: HCoV-OC43 spike overlapping peptide pool stimulation. In DNA, the CDR3 is TGTGCCAGCTCATTTGTGAACACTGAAGCTTTCTTT. Protein: CASSFVNTEAFF. Full variable domain (missing parts from reference TRBV18 and TRBJ1-1): NAGVMQNPRHLVRRRGQEARLRCSPMKGHSHVYWYRQLPEEGLKFMVYLQKENIIDESGMPKERFSAEFPKEGPSILRIQQVVRGDSAAYFCASSFVNTEAFFGQGTRLTVV.